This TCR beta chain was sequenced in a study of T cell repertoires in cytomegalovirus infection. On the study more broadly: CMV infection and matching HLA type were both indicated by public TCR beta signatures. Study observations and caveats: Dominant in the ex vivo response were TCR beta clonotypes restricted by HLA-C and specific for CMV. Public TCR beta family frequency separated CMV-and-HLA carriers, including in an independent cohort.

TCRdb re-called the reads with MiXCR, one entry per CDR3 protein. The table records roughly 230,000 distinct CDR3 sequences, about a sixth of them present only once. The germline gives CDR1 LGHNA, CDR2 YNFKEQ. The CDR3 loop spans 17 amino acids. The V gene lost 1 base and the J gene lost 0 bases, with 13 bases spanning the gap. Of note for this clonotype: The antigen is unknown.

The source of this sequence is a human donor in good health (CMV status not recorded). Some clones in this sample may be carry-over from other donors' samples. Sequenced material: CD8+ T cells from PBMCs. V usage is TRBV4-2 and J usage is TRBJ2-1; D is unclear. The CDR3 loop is CASSQAVLSSSYNEQFF. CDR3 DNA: TGTGCCAGCAGCCAAGCTGTGTTGAGTAGCTCCTACAATGAGCAGTTCTTC.